The next 25 T cell receptor beta chains were all read from a single sample in a study of blood T cell repertoires in COVID-19. Profiling relied on immunoSEQ multiplex PCR, and the TCRdb table lists in-frame clones only, not all of them. This table holds roughly 250,000 clones, around 81% found once. Sequenced: peripheral blood. These receptors were collected from a woman aged 55-75 years with active or convalescent COVID-19.

With regard to this clone: The same CDR3 can be traced to other DNA sequences in this sample. The J gene is TRBJ1-1, the V gene TRBV7-9; D gene uncertain. The CDR3 spans 11 residues. V gave up 4 bases and J gave up 2 bases, with 2 bases separating them. Germline V gene sequence: CDR1 SEHNR, CDR2 FQNEAQ (reference sequence). The CDR3 region is CASSSNTEAFF. The CDR3 nucleotides read TGTGCCAGCAGCTCAAACACTGAAGCTTTCTTT.

The sample holds a few counts of this clone. This rearrangement joins TRBV11-2 to TRBJ2-7; 9 positions agree with TRBD1. Losses at the gene ends were 4 bases for V and 2 bases for J; bases not matched to a gene: 6. CDR1 and CDR2 from the germline V gene are SGHAT and FQNNGV. The length of the CDR3 is 15 residues. The CDR3 coding sequence is TGTGCCAGCAGCTGGCTGGGACAGGGAGCCTACGAGCAGTACTTC. Translated: CASSWLGQGAYEQYF.

This clone was observed at least ten times. The V and J genes are TRBV19 and TRBJ2-7, with 12 bases that match TRBD2. There are 16 residues in the CDR3. The germline gives CDR1 LNHDA, CDR2 SQIVND (reference sequence). With V trimmed by 1 base and J by 6 bases, 7 bases remained unmatched. In nucleotides, the CDR3 is TGTGCCAGTAGTATAGGGGCCCTAGCGGGGGGGACCGAGCAGTACTTC. It is translated as CASSIGALAGGTEQYF. Full variable domain (rest looked up from reference TRBV19 and TRBJ2-7): DGGITQSPKYLFRKEGQNVTLSCEQNLNHDAMYWYRQDPGQGLRLIYYSQIVNDFQKGDIAEGYSVSREKKESFPLTVTSAQKNPTAFYLCASSIGALAGGTEQYFGPGTRLTVT.

V usage is TRBV25-1 and J usage is TRBJ1-1, with TRBD1 matching over 10 bases. This CDR3 is built from 17 residues. Germline CDR1 MGHDK, CDR2 SYGVNS. V lost 3 bases, J lost 1 base, and 8 bases stayed unmatched. The CDR3 loop reads CASSDSWTGGPNTEAFF. CDR3 nucleotides: TGTGCCAGCAGTGATTCATGGACAGGGGGACCGAACACTGAAGCTTTCTTT. Drawing the rest from reference TRBV25-1 and TRBJ1-1, the complete variable domain is EADIYQTPRYLVIGTGKKITLECSQTMGHDKMYWYQQDPGMELHLIHYSYGVNSTEKGDLSSESTVSRIRTEHFPLTLESARPSHTSQYLCASSDSWTGGPNTEAFFGQGTRLTVV.

The V and J genes are TRBV2 and TRBJ2-7, with a weak D call TRBD1 (6 bases). CDR1 is SNHLY, CDR2 FYNNEI, per germline. The germline V and J ends were trimmed by 6 bases and 0 bases, with 9 bases remaining between them. The length of the CDR3 is 13 residues. This CDR3 is CASSRDTSYEQYF. As DNA, the CDR3 is TGTGCCAGCAGCCGGGACACCTCCTACGAGCAGTACTTC.

As for this clone: Since a much larger clone is just one base distant, this may be a read error. The chain has TRBV13 and TRBJ2-7, with D possibly TRBD2 on 5 matching bases. The CDR3 contains 13 residues. Germline lookup yields CDR1 PRHDT and CDR2 FYEKMQ (reference sequence). Trimming pared 0 bases from V and 2 bases from J, leaving 5 bases between. The DNA of the CDR3 is TGTGCCAGCAGCTTAGGACTAGCCTACGAGCAGTACTTC. As protein: CASSLGLAYEQYF.

The chain couples TRBV5-1 to TRBJ1-6; D remains unclear. CDR1 is SGHRS and CDR2 is YFSETQ in the germline V gene. V was clipped by 0 bases and J by 7 bases, with 5 bases between them. The CDR3 is 13 amino acids. The CDR3 bases are TGCGCCAGCAGCTTGGAAGCGAATTCACCCCTCCACTTT. This translates into CASSLEANSPLHF.

V and J are TRBV12-3 or TRBV12-4 and TRBJ1-2, with D unresolved. V was pared by 3 bases and J by 8 bases, with 10 bases between. The CDR3 is 12 residues long. The CDR3 loop reads CASSFTAPGYTF. As DNA, the CDR3 is TGTGCCAGCAGTTTTACAGCCCCAGGCTACACCTTC.

This clone was picked up a small number of times. V usage is TRBV7-2 and J usage is TRBJ1-1; D not certain. V was pared by 5 bases and J by 7 bases, with 17 bases between. This CDR3 contains 14 residues. Germline V gene lookup returns CDR1 SGHTA and CDR2 FQGNSA. CDR3 sequence (DNA): TGTGCCAGCAGCCGTATGGCCCAGAATTTTGAAGCTTTCTTT. Translating gives CASSRMAQNFEAFF. The complete variable domain, with remaining parts taken from reference TRBV7-2 and TRBJ1-1, reads GAGVSQSPSNKVTEKGKDVELRCDPISGHTALYWYRQSLGQGLEFLIYFQGNSAPDKSGLPSDRFSAERTGGSVSTLTIQRTQQEDSAVYLCASSRMAQNFEAFFGQGTRLTVV.

The CDR3 reads CASSLGGGGSEEAFF. The CDR3 nucleotides are TGTGCCAGCAGCTTAGGTGGGGGAGGCAGTGAGGAAGCTTTCTTT. The genes are TRBV11-2 and TRBJ1-1; TRBD1 is a possible D gene (5 bases). Trimming pared 1 base from V and 8 bases from J, leaving 17 bases between. From germline, CDR1 is SGHAT and CDR2 FQNNGV. The CDR3 runs 15 residues. Supplemented by reference TRBV11-2 and TRBJ1-1, the full variable domain reads EAGVAQSPRYKIIEKRQSVAFWCNPISGHATLYWYQQILGQGPKLLIQFQNNGVVDDSQLPKDRFSAERLKGVDSTLKIQPAKLEDSAVYLCASSLGGGGSEEAFFGQGTRLTVV.

There are a few counts of this clone. The CDR3 is CASSEGTGFTGELFF. The CDR3 DNA sequence: TGCGCCAGCAGCGAGGGGACAGGGTTCACCGGGGAGCTGTTTTTT. This chain uses TRBV5-1 with TRBJ2-2, with 9 nucleotides matching TRBD1. The CDR3 runs 15 residues. CDR1 and CDR2 from the germline V gene are SGHRS and YFSETQ. V lost 4 bases and J lost 4; bases outside the gene matches: 5.

This clone was found a few times. This chain uses TRBV7-2 with TRBJ1-1; maybe TRBD1 (6 bases). Germline values: CDR1 SGHTA, CDR2 FQGNSA. Trimming removed 1 base from V and 9 bases from J, with 15 bases in between. The CDR3 sequence is 14 residues long. The CDR3 DNA sequence: TGTGCCAGCAGCTTAGACAGGGTGATTCCGAAAGCTTTCTTT. It is translated as CASSLDRVIPKAFF.

The chain carries TRBV19 and TRBJ2-1; D gene unclear. CDR1 and CDR2 (germline): LNHDA, SQIVND (reference sequence). CDR3 length: 12 residues. V lost 8 bases and J 1 base, leaving 6 bases between the germline ends. This CDR3 is CASGGSYNEQFF. DNA of the CDR3: TGTGCCAGTGGCGGATCCTACAATGAGCAGTTCTTC.

The rearrangement links TRBV6-5 to TRBJ1-1; 12 bases line up with TRBD1. J gave up 2 bases and V 6 bases, and 4 bases lay outside the gene matches. This CDR3 contains 15 residues. Germline assignment: CDR1 MNHEY and CDR2 SVGAGI. The CDR3 loop is CASRGTGGPNTEAFF. The CDR3 DNA follows: TGTGCCAGCAGGGGGACAGGGGGCCCCAACACTGAAGCTTTCTTT.

This rearrangement joins TRBV14 to TRBJ1-6; 9 bases fit TRBD1. J gave up 0 bases and V 4 bases, and 4 bases lay outside the gene matches. This CDR3 comprises 17 residues. CDR1 is SGHDN, CDR2 FVKESK, per germline. CDR3 DNA: TGTGCCAGCAGCCCGGGACAGGGCCGCTCCTATAATTCACCCCTCCACTTT. Its protein product is CASSPGQGRSYNSPLHF.

V is TRBV18 and J is TRBJ1-6; 12 nucleotides agree with TRBD1. The CDR3 is 16 residues long. Per the germline V gene, CDR1 is KGHSH and CDR2 is LQKENI. V shed 4 bases and J 8 bases; nucleotides not matched to a gene: 6. The CDR3, as DNA: TGTGCCAGCTCACTGGGACAGGGGGCTTCGGATTCACCCCTCCACTTT. This sequence encodes CASSLGQGASDSPLHF.

The chain employs TRBV7-2 and TRBJ2-5; 15 nucleotides match TRBD2. Trimming at V came to 5 bases and at J to 1 base, leaving 2 bases not matched to a gene. The CDR3 is 16 residues long. CDR1 is SGHTA and CDR2 is FQGNSA in the germline V gene. The CDR3 sequence is CASSQGLAGGQETQYF. The CDR3 DNA follows: TGTGCCAGCAGCCAGGGACTAGCGGGGGGCCAAGAGACCCAGTACTTC.

This chain uses TRBV29-1 with TRBJ1-3, with D possibly being TRBD1 (6 bases). The CDR3 is made up of 14 amino acids. With 4 bases removed from V and 0 bases from J, the gap between germline ends came to 10 bases. CDR1 SQVTM and CDR2 ANQGSEA come from the germline V gene. For the CDR3, the DNA is TGCAGCGTTGTTGGACAGATCTCTGGAAACACCATATATTTT. It translates to CSVVGQISGNTIYF. Filled out from reference TRBV29-1 and TRBJ1-3, the complete variable domain reads SAVISQKPSRDICQRGTSLTIQCQVDSQVTMMFWYRQQPGQSLTLIATANQGSEATYESGFVIDKFPISRPNLTFSTLTVSNMSPEDSSIYLCSVVGQISGNTIYFGEGSWLTVV.

The chain links TRBV5-4 to TRBJ2-5; 9 bases map to TRBD2. Germline trimming cut 3 bases from V and 4 bases from J; bases unmatched to any gene: 4. From germline, CDR1 is SGHNT and CDR2 YYREEE (reference sequence). The CDR3 is 14 residues long. CDR3 DNA: TGTGCCAGCAGCTCATTAGCGGGGGTAGAGACCCAGTACTTC. It encodes CASSSLAGVETQYF. Drawing the rest from reference TRBV5-4 and TRBJ2-5, the complete variable domain is ETGVTQSPTHLIKTRGQQVTLRCSSQSGHNTVSWYQQALGQGPQFIFQYYREEENGRGNFPPRFSGLQFPNYSSELNVNALELDDSALYLCASSSLAGVETQYFGPGTRLLVL.

The genes are TRBV18 and TRBJ2-7; 9 positions agree with TRBD1. This CDR3 comprises 14 residues. Per the germline V gene, CDR1 is KGHSH and CDR2 is LQKENI. The ends lost 3 bases at V and 4 bases at J; junction bases unmatched: 4. Written as DNA, the CDR3 is TGTGCCAGCTCACCCTCGGGACAGGGTTACGAGCAGTACTTC. Translated: CASSPSGQGYEQYF.

The V and J genes are TRBV12-5 and TRBJ2-7; D gene unclear. Germline loops: CDR1 LGHNT, CDR2 FRNRAP. With 7 bases removed from V and 2 bases from J, the gap between germline ends came to 12 bases. The CDR3 extends over 13 amino acids. The CDR3 sequence: CASAHDGAYEQYF. CDR3 coding DNA: TGTGCTAGTGCTCATGACGGAGCCTACGAGCAGTACTTC. The full variable domain, in which reference TRBV12-5 and TRBJ2-7 provide the parts outside the CDR3, is DARVTQTPRHKVTEMGQEVTMRCQPILGHNTVFWYRQTMMQGLELLAYFRNRAPLDDSGMPKDRFSAEMPDATLATLKIQPSEPRDSAVYFCASAHDGAYEQYFGPGTRLTVT.

This sequence joins TRBV4-3 and TRBJ2-3, with D possibly being TRBD2 (5 bases). The V gene's germline CDR1 is LGHNA and CDR2 YSLEER. V was pared by 0 bases and J by 2 bases, with 12 bases between. The CDR3 has 16 residues. The CDR3 here is CASSQEYSGPTDTQYF. CDR3 sequence (DNA): TGCGCCAGCAGCCAAGAGTACAGCGGCCCCACAGATACGCAGTATTTT.

This chain uses TRBV25-1 with TRBJ1-1, with D unclear. This CDR3 region has 12 residues. Trimming removed 4 bases at V and 7 bases at J, with 10 bases between. Germline V lookup: CDR1 MGHDK, CDR2 SYGVNS. As DNA, the CDR3 is TGTGCCAGCAGTGCAAGAGGCCTTGAAGCTTTCTTT. It translates to CASSARGLEAFF.

The rearrangement uses TRBV4-2 and TRBJ2-7; 7 bases are a match to TRBD1. Germline CDR1 LGHNA, CDR2 YNFKEQ. V was pared by 2 bases and J by 7 bases, with 5 bases of the junction left unmatched. This CDR3 has 13 residues. This chain's CDR3 is CASSQNRGLEQYF. CDR3 in DNA: TGTGCCAGCAGCCAAAACAGGGGATTGGAGCAGTACTTC.

This clone was observed a single time. The genes are TRBV10-3 and TRBJ1-2, with D perhaps matching TRBD1 (5 bases). The CDR3 extends over 15 amino acids. The germline gives CDR1 ENHRY, CDR2 SYGVKD. Trimming pared 10 bases from V and 3 bases from J, leaving 21 bases between. The CDR3 DNA follows: TGTGCCACATCGGGGGGTTTGATACAGGACTATGGCTACACCTTC. Translating it yields CATSGGLIQDYGYTF.